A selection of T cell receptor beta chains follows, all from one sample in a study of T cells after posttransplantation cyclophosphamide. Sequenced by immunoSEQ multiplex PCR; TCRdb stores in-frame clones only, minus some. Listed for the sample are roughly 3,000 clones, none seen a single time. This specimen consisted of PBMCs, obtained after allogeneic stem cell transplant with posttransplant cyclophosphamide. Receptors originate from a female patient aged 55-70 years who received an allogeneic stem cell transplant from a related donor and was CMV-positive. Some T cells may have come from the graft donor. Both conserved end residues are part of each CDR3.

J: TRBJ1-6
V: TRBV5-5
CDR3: CASSLRDNSPLHF

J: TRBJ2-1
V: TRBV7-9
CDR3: CASSAGLAGASYNEQFF

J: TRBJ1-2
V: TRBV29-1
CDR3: CSAPAGVSPNYGYTF

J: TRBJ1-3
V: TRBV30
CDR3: CAWSRGSGNTIYF

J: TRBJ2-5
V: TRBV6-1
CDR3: CASSEAGIAGGQTYF

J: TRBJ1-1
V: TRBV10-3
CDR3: CAISLTGDTEAFF

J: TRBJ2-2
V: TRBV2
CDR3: CASGGHRNTGELFF

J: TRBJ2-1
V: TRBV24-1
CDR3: CATSDPGLAGEHEQFF

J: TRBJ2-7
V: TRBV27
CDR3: CASSWGRTLAYEGQYF

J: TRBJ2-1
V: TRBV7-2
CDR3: CASSTSSGLSYNEQFF

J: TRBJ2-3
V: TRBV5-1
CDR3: CASSSGGGTDTQYF

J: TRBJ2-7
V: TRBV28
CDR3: CASSSAGGAIGEQYF

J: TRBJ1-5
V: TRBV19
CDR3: CASSIDHGGNQPQHF

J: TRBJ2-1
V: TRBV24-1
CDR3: CATGTSGSISYNEQFF

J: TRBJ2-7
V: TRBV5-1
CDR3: CASSPDWGEQYF

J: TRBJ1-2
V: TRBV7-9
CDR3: CASSLMGGLDGYTF

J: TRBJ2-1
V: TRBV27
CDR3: CASSFSPGAYNEQFF

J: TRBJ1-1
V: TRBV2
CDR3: CASRPRGLNTEAFF

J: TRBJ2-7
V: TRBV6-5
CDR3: CASSYSSGQVYEQYF

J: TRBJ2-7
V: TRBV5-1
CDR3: CASSLSGTGADEQYF